Here is one T cell receptor (beta chain) with its context. This record belongs to a study of control samples from healthy donors and cancer patients. Data came from immunoSEQ multiplex PCR; TCRdb stores just in-frame clones and leaves some out. The data show about 120,000 clones, with over 85% seen just once and less than 7% held by the top ten. V was pared by 4 bases and J by 2 bases, with 4 bases of the junction left unmatched. From germline, CDR1 is MNHEY and CDR2 SMNVEV (reference sequence). The length of the CDR3 is 14 residues. Sequencing used blood. The source is a man aged 18 to 29 in good health. The chain links TRBV27 to TRBJ2-5; 7 positions match TRBD1. The CDR3 nucleotides read TGTGCCAGCAGTTCCCCCAGGGGGCAAGAGACCCAGTACTTC. It is translated as CASSSPRGQETQYF.